The sequence of this T cell receptor beta chain was determined in a study of T cells in Graves' hyperthyroidism and ophthalmopathy. Study-wide background: Peripheral blood specimens were obtained at initial diagnosis, prior to any treatment.

Trimming removed 2 bases at V and 5 bases at J, with 18 bases between. CDR1 is MDHEN, CDR2 SYDVKM, per germline. The CDR3 contains 16 residues. It was considered stable Graves' hyperthyroidism when ophthalmopathy did not progress within 18 months. There were TCR beta CDR3 regions amplified from RNA transcripts. TCR CDR3 regions were first amplified by RT-PCR with HTBI primers. TCRdb re-called the multiplex PCR reads through MiXCR, storing one row per CDR3 protein. The data hold roughly 700,000 distinct CDR3 sequences, with roughly 17% observed a single time. Sequenced material: blood. The sequence derives from a man aged 50-59 years with Graves' hyperthyroidism. The chain has TRBV28 and TRBJ2-5; possible D gene TRBD1, 5 bases. CDR3 in amino acids: CASSLGSRVVEETQYF. In nucleotides, the CDR3 is TGTGCCAGCAGTTTAGGCTCCAGGGTGGTTGAGGAGACCCAGTACTTC.